This T cell receptor beta chain was found in a study of CD4 and CD8 cells across lung adenocarcinoma regions. This CDR3 comprises 14 residues. CDR1 is MGHRA and CDR2 is YSYEKL in the germline V gene. Deletions cut 4 bases from V and 0 bases from J, with 8 bases between. This clonotype appeared many times. Via MiXCR, TCRdb re-called the PCR reads, giving one row per CDR3 protein. The table records approximately 25,000 distinct CDR3 sequences, about 50% of them present only once. Samples came from patients with localized non-small cell lung adenocarcinoma. The sample was CD8+ T cells from the center of a lung tumor. The rearrangement joins TRBV4-1 to TRBJ2-3; either TRBD1 or TRBD2 may supply D (5 bases each). The source is a male donor with lung adenocarcinoma. The CD4 and CD8 labels of this study may be unreliable. CDR3 nucleotides: TGCGCCAGCAGCCGGGGGTCAAGCACAGATACGCAGTATTTT. It codes for CASSRGSSTDTQYF.